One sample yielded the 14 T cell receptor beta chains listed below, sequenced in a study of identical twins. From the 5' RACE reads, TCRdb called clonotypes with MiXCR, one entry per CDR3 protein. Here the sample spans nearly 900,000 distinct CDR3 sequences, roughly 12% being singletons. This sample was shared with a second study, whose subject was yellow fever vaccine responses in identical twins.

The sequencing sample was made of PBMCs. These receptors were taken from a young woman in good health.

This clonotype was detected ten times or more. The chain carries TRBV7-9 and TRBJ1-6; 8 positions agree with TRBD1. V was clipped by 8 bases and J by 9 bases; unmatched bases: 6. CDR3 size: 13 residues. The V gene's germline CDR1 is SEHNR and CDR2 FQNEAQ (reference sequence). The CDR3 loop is CASSDRGISPLHF. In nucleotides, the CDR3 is TGTGCCAGCTCCGACAGGGGTATTTCACCCCTCCACTTT.

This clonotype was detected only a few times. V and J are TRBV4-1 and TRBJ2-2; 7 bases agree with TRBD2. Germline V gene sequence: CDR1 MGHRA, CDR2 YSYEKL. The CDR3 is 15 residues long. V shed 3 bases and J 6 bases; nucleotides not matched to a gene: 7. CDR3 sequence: CASSHPKGGPGELFF. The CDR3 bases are TGCGCCAGCAGCCACCCCAAGGGAGGGCCCGGGGAGCTGTTTTTT.

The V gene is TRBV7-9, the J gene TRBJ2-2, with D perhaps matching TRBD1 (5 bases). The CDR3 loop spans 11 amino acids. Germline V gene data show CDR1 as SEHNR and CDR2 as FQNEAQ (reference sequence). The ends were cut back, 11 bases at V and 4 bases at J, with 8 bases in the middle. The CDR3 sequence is CAQGGTGELFF. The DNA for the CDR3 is TGTGCCCAGGGCGGCACCGGGGAGCTGTTTTTT.

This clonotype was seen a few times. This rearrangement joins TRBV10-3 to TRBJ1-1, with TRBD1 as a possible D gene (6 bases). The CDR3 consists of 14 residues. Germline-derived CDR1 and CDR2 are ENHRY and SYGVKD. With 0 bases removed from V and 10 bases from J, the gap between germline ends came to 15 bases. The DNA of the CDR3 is TGTGCCATCAGTGAGTCGGGGTTGGGGGCGCGAGCTTTCTTT. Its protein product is CAISESGLGARAFF.

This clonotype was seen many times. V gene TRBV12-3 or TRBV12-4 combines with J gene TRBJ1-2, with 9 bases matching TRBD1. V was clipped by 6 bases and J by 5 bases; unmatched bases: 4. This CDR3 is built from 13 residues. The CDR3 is CASRKGQGYGYTF. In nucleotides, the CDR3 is TGTGCCAGCAGGAAGGGACAGGGTTATGGCTACACCTTC.

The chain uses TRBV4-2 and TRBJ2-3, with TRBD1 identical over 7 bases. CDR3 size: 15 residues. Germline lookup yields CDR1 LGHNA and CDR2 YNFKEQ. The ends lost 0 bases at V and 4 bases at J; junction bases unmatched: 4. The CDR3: CASSQEEQGSDTQYF. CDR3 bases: TGTGCCAGCAGCCAAGAGGAACAGGGGTCAGATACGCAGTATTTT.

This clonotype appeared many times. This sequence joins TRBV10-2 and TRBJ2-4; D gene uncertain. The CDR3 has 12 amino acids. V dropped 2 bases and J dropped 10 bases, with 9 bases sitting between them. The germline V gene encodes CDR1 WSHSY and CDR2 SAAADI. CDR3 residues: CASSENLQIQYF. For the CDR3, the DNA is TGCGCCAGCAGTGAGAATTTGCAAATTCAGTACTTC.

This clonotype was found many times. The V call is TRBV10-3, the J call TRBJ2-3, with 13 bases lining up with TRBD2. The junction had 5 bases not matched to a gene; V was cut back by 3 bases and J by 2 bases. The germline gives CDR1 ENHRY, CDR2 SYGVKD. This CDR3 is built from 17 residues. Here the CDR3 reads CAISDRTSGGLTDTQYF. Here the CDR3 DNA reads TGTGCCATCAGTGATCGGACTAGCGGGGGACTCACAGATACGCAGTATTTT.

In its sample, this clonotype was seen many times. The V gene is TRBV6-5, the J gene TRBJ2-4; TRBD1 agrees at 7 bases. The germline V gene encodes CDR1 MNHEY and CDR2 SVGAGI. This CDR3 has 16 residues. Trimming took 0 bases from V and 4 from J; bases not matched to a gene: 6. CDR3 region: CASSYSRTGPKNIQYF. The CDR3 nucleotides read TGTGCCAGCAGTTACTCGAGGACAGGCCCAAAAAACATTCAGTACTTC.

The CDR3: CASRTGHRQETQYF. CDR3 DNA: TGTGCCAGCAGGACGGGACACCGGCAAGAGACCCAGTACTTC. The chain employs TRBV7-9 and TRBJ2-5; D may be TRBD1 (6 bases). Germline V gene lookup returns CDR1 SEHNR and CDR2 FQNEAQ (reference sequence). CDR3 length: 14 residues. With 6 bases removed from V and 2 bases from J, the gap between germline ends came to 13 bases.

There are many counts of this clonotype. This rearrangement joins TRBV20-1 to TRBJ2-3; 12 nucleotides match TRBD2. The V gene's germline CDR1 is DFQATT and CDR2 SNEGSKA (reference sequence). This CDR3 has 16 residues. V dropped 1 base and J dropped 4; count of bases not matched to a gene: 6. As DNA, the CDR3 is TGCAGTGCTAGAGTATCTAGCGGGGGGGTGGCAGATACGCAGTATTTT. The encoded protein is CSARVSSGGVADTQYF.

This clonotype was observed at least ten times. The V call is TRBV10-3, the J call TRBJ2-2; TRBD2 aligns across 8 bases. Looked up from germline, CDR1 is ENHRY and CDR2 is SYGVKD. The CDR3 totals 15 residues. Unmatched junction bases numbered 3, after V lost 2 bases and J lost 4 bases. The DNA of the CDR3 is TGTGCCATCAGTGAGCGGACTAGCTCCACCGGGGAGCTGTTTTTT. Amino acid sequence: CAISERTSSTGELFF.

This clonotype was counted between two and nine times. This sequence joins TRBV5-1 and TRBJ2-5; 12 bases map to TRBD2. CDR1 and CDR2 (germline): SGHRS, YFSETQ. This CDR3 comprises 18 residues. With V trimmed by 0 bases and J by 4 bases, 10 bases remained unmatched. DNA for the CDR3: TGCGCCAGCAGCTTGGCTCAGCTAGCGGGAGGGCCTGGAGAGACCCAGTACTTC. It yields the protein CASSLAQLAGGPGETQYF.

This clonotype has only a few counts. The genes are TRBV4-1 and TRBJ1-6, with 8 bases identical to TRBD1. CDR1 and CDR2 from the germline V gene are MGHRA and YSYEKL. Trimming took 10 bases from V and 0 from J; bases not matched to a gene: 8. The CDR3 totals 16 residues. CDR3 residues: CATKQGESSYNSPLHF. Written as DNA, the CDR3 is TGCGCCACCAAACAGGGGGAGAGCTCCTATAATTCACCCCTCCACTTT.